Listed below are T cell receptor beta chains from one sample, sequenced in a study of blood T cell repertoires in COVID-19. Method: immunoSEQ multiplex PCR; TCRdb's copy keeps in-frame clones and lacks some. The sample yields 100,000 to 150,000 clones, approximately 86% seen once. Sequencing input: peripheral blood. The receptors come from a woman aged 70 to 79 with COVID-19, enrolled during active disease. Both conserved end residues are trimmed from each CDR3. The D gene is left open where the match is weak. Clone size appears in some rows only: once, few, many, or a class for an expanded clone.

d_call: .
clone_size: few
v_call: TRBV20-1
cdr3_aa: SASNRAGNTIY

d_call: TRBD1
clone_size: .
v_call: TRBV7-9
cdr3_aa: ASSPRDRGRGTNEKLF

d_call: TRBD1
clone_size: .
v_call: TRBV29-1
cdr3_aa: SAGQGVGTGELF

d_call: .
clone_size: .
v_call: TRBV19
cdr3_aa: ASSILDSNSPLH

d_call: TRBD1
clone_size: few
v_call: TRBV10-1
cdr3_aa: ASSRDSNSPLH

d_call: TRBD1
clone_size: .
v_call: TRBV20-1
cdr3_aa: SASRAGTEFYGYT

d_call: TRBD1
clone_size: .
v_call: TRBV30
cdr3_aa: AWSGDRGANYGYT

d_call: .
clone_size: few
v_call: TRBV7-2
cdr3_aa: ASSLARDTLQETQY

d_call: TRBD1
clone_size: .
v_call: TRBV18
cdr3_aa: ASSPAGTGAYEQY

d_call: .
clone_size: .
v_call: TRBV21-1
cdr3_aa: ASSKGQGSYEQY

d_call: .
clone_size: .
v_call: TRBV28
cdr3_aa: ASSRGNQPQH

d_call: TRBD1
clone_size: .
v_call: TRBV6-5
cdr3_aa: ASSILGGADYGYT

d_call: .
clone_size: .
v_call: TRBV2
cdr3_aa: ASNYRAGNQPQH

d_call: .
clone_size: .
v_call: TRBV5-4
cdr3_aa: ASSPRGGNTIY

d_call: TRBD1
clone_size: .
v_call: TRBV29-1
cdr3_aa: SVLRGLSTEAF

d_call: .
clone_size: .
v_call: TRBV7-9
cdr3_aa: ASSLEGGSYNEQF

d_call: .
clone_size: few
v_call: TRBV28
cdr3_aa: ASSPPAGQMYEQY

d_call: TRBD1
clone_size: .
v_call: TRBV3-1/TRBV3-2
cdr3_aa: ASSPTGGITEAF

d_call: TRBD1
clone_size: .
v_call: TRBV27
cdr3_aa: ASSPGTGIFYGYT

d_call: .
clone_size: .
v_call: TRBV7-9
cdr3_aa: ASSLGWGDQPQH

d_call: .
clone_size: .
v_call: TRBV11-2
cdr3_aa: ASSQERRGWETQY

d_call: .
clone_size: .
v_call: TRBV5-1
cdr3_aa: ASSLGREQF

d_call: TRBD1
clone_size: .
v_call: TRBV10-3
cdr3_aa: AISSDRGGTEAF

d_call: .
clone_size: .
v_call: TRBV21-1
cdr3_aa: ASRSGDSSYNSPLH

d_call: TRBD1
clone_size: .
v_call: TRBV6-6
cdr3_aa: ASSQDRAGANVLT

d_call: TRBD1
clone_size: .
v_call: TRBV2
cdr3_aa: ASRRQGSYEQY

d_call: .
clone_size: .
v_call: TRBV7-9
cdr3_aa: ASSLGRYNEQF

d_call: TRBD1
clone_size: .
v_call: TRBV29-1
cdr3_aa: SVRQGGNLNTEAF

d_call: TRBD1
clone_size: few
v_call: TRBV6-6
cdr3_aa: ASTIGQGNNSPLH

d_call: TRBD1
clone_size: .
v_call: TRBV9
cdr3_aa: ASSAGQGRGQPQH

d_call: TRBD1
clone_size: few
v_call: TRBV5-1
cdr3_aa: ASSPGTGGHQPQH

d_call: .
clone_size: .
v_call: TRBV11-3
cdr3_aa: ASSLGTVDSPLH

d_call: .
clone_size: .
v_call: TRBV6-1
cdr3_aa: ASSEVPGLGASQH

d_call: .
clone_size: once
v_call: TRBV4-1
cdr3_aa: ASSRREPGFRGETQY

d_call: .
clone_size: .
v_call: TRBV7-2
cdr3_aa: ASSPGGSLRGEQY

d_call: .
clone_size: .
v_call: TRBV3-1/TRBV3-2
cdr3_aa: ASSQRGGPRDTQY

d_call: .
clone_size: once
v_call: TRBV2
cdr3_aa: ASIIPRSSGANVLT

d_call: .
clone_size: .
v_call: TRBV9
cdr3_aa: ASSALMRQATDTQY

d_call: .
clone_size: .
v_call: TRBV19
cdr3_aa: ASSGPLAGTEAF

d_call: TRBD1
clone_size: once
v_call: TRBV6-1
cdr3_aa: ASSEATSGGWQPQH

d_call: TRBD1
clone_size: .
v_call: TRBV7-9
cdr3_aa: ASSEKDRYSPLH

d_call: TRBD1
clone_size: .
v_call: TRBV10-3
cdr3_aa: AASPGQLYEQY

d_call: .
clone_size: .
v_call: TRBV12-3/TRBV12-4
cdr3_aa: ASSLGGNIQY

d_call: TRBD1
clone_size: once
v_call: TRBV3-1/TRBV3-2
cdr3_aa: ASSQDRDRGAETQY